A selection of T cell receptor beta chains follows, all from one sample in a study of regulatory T cells in long-lasting Graves disease. TCRdb called the multiplex PCR reads again in MiXCR, with one record for every CDR3 protein. The sample shows roughly 360,000 distinct CDR3 sequences, 20% to 25% of them seen only once. This specimen consisted of peripheral blood mononuclear cells (PBMCs), obtained when the disease was refractory, from a patient treated with antithyroid drugs. All receptors come from a woman aged 40 to 50 with Graves disease. Each CDR3 is given with its conserved first and last residue. Fields, in order: J gene, clone size, D gene, V gene, CDR3 protein, CDR3 DNA. D genes are given only for firm matches. Rows give clone size only sometimes, using once, few, many, or a class for an expanded clone.

>TRBJ2-6|-|-|TRBV29-1
CSVGISGANVLTF
TGCAGCGTTGGCATTTCTGGGGCCAACGTCCTGACTTTC
>TRBJ2-7|few|-|TRBV20-1
CSASGWNELRGRFEQYF
TGCAGTGCTAGCGGGTGGAATGAGCTCCGGGGTCGGTTCGAGCAGTACTTC
>TRBJ2-6|few|TRBD2|TRBV28
CASSPGTRAGANALTF
TGTGCCAGCAGCCCCGGGACTAGGGCTGGGGCCAACGCCCTGACTTTC
>TRBJ2-7|many|TRBD1|TRBV12-3/TRBV12-4
CASSLTGQAYEQYF
TGTGCCAGCAGTTTAACGGGACAGGCTTACGAGCAGTACTTC
>TRBJ1-5|many|-|TRBV12-3/TRBV12-4
CASRDSLVQPQHF
TGTGCCAGCAGGGACAGCCTCGTGCAGCCCCAGCATTTT
>TRBJ1-6|many|-|TRBV2
CASSDWRSYNSPLHF
TGTGCCAGCAGTGATTGGAGATCCTATAATTCACCCCTCCACTTT
>TRBJ2-7|-|TRBD2|TRBV28
CASSFASGGAWEQYF
TGTGCCAGCAGTTTCGCTAGCGGGGGGGCCTGGGAGCAGTACTTC
>TRBJ1-1|few|-|TRBV7-2
CASSLYWGSETEAFF
TGTGCCAGCAGCTTATATTGGGGGAGTGAGACTGAAGCTTTCTTT
>TRBJ1-5|few|-|TRBV3-1
CASSQDWAVNQPQHF
TGTGCCAGCAGCCAAGATTGGGCCGTTAATCAGCCCCAGCATTTT
>TRBJ1-2|few|-|TRBV27
CASSFGGAFSYTF
TGTGCCAGCAGTTTTGGGGGGGCCTTCAGCTACACCTTC
>TRBJ1-1|few|-|TRBV7-6
CASSLKGMNTEAFF
TGTGCCAGCAGCTTAAAGGGGATGAACACTGAAGCTTTCTTT
>TRBJ2-7|many|-|TRBV5-1
CASSLSSSGEQYF
TGCGCCAGCAGCTTGTCCTCCTCCGGCGAGCAGTACTTC
>TRBJ2-5|many|-|TRBV14
CASSHSGIETQYF
TGTGCCAGCAGCCATTCAGGGATAGAGACCCAGTACTTC